The table lists the clone carrying this T cell receptor (beta chain) with a count of one. The record originates from a study of control samples from healthy donors and cancer patients. Germline CDR1 is SGHRS and CDR2 is YFSETQ. The V end was cut by 0 bases, the J end by 6 bases, with 12 bases between. This CDR3 comprises 14 residues. Using immunoSEQ multiplex PCR, the repertoire was profiled, and TCRdb retains in-frame clones only, with some absent. The profile covers 190,000 or so clones, with around 93% appearing a single time and more than 1.2% taken by the ten largest. The genes are TRBV5-1 and TRBJ1-2, with D perhaps matching TRBD1 (5 bases). Sequencing was performed on blood. This TCR was recovered from a man between 18 and 35 years old in good health. In nucleotides, the CDR3 is TGCGCCAGCAGCTTGGTGGGAGGGACCAATGGCTACACCTTC. Its protein product is CASSLVGGTNGYTF.